Here is one TCR beta chain with its context. Its antigen is not known. This entry is derived from a study of T cell responses to AZD1222 COVID-19 vaccine. Study-wide context: Second-dose schedules of about 4 or about 12 weeks were combined.

The CDR3 covers 13 residues. Germline CDR1 GTSNPN, CDR2 SVGIG (reference sequence). Germline trimming cut 2 bases from V and 3 bases from J; bases unmatched to any gene: 2. Profiled with immunoSEQ multiplex PCR; TCRdb holds only in-frame clones, not every one. The table has 100,000 to 150,000 clones, about 90% seen once. Study-wide findings and caveats: Close to half of spike-specific TCRs reportedly recognize unmutated variant regions. Donors, mostly white British, included more females; clonal diversity was possibly underestimated.

The source material was peripheral blood, sampled on day 0 of AZD1222 vaccination. The rearrangement joins TRBV30 to TRBJ1-1, with TRBD1 matching over 8 bases. The receptor's source is an adult in good health. The CDR3 DNA follows: TGTGCCTGGAGTTTACAGGGGGACACTGAAGCTTTCTTT. Protein product: CAWSLQGDTEAFF.